There are a few counts of the clone carrying this TCR beta chain. Its antigen is as yet unknown. This sample includes further DNA sequences coding for the same CDR3. The sample belongs to a study of beta chain features in type 1 diabetes. General observations from the study: Moderately but significantly shorter TCRB CDR3s were found in Type 1 diabetes patients in all four CD4+ subsets.

Germline lookup yields CDR1 SQVTM and CDR2 ANQGSEA. V dropped 6 bases and J dropped 0 bases, with 15 bases sitting between them. The CDR3 has 14 amino acids. The study reverse transcribed the entire isolated RNA, so it sequenced expressed TCRB transcripts. Produced via immunoSEQ multiplex PCR; TCRdb's table is partial and in-frame only. The table lists hundreds of thousands of clones, approximately 31% of them singletons, with 0.06% to 0.07% in the top ten. V gene TRBV29-1 combines with J gene TRBJ2-7; a possible D gene is TRBD1 (5 bases). The origin of this receptor is a man in his late teens or twenties in good health. The sequencing input was naive CD4+ T cells from blood. The CDR3: CSVTARLGSYEQYF. CDR3 DNA: TGCAGCGTGACAGCCCGGTTGGGCTCCTACGAGCAGTACTTC.